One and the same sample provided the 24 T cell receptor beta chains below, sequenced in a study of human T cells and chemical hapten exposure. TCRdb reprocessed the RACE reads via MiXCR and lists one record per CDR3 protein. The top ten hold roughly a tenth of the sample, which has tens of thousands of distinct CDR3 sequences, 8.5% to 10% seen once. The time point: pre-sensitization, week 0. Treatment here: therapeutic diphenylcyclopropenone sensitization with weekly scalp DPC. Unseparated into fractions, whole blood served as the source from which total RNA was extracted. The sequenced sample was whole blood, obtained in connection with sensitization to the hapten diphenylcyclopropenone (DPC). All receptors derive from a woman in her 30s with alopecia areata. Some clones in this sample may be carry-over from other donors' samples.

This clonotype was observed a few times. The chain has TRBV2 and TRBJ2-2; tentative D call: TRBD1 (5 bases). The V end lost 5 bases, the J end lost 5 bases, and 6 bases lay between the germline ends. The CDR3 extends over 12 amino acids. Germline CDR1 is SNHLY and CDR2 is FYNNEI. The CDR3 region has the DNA TGTGCCAGCAGTCAGGGTACCGGGGAGCTGTTTTTT. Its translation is CASSQGTGELFF.

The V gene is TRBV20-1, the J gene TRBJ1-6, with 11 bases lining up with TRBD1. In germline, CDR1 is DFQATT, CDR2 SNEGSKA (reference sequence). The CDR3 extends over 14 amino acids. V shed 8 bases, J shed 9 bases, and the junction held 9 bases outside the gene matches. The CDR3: CSTSPGQGGSPLHF. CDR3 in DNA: TGCAGTACTTCACCGGGACAGGGGGGTTCACCCCTCCACTTT.

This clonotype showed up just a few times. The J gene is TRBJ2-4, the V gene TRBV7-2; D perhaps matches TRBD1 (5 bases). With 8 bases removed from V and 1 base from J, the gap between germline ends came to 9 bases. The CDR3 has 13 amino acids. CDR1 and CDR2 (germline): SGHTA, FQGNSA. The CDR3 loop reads CASQGTAKNIQYF. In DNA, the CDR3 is TGTGCCAGCCAGGGTACGGCCAAAAACATTCAGTACTTC. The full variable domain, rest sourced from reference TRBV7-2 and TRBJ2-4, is GAGVSQSPSNKVTEKGKDVELRCDPISGHTALYWYRQSLGQGLEFLIYFQGNSAPDKSGLPSDRFSAERTGGSVSTLTIQRTQQEDSAVYLCASQGTAKNIQYFGAGTRLSVL.

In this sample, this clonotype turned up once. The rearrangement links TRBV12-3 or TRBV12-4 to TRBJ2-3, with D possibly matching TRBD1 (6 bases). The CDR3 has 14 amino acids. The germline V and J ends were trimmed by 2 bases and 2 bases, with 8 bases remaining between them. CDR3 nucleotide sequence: TGTGCCAGCAGTTTAACAGGGAACACAGATACGCAGTATTTT. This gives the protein CASSLTGNTDTQYF.

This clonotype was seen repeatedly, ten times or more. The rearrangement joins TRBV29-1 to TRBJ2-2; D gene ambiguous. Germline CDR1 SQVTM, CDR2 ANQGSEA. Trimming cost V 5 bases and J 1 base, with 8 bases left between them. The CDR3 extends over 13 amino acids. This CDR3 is CSVLQQNTGELFF. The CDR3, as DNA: TGCAGCGTTCTCCAGCAGAACACCGGGGAGCTGTTTTTT.

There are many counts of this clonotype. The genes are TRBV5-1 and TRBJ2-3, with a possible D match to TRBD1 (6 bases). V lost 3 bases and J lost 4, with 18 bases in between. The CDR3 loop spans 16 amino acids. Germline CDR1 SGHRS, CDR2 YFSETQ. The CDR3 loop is CASSSHTGSDADTQYF. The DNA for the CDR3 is TGCGCCAGCAGCTCACACACAGGGTCGGACGCAGATACGCAGTATTTT.

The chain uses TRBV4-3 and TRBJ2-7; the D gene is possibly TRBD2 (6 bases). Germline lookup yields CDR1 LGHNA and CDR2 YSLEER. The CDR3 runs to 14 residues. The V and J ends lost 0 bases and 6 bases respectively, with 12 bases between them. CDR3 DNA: TGCGCCAGCAGCCAAGATGCCAGGGAGGCCGAGCAGTACTTC. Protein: CASSQDAREAEQYF.

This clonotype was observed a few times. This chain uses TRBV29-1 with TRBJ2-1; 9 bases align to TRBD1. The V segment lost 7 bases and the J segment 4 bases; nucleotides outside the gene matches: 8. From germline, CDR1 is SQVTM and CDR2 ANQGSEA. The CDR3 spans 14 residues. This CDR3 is CSADRDRDYNEQFF. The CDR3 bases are TGCAGCGCCGACCGGGACAGGGATTACAATGAGCAGTTCTTC.

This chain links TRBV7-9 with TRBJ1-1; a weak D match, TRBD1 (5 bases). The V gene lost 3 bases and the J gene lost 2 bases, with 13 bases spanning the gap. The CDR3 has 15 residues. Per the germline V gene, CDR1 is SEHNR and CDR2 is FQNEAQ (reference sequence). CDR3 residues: CASSLRRDANTEAFF. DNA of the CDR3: TGTGCCAGCAGCTTGAGACGGGACGCCAACACTGAAGCTTTCTTT. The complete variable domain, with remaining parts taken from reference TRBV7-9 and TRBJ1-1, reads DTGVSQNPRHKITKRGQNVTFRCDPISEHNRLYWYRQTLGQGPEFLTYFQNEAQLEKSRLLSDRFSAERPKGSFSTLEIQRTEQGDSAMYLCASSLRRDANTEAFFGQGTRLTVV.

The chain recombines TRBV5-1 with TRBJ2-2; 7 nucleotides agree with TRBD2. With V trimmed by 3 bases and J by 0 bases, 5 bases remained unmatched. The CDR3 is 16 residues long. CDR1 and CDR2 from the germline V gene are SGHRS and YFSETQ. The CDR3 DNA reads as TGCGCCAGCAGCTGGTCTAGCGGCACGAACACCGGGGAGCTGTTTTTT. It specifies CASSWSSGTNTGELFF.

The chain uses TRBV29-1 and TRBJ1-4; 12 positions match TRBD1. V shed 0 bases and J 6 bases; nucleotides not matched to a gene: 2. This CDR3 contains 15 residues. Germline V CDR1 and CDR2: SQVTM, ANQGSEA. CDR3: CSVEEWDRGHEKLFF. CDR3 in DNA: TGCAGCGTTGAAGAGTGGGACAGGGGGCATGAAAAACTGTTTTTT.

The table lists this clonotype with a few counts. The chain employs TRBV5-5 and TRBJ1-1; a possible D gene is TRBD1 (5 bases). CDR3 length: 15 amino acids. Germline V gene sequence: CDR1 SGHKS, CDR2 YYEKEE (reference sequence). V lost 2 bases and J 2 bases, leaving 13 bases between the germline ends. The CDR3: CASSFGPGLNTEAFF. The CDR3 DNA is TGTGCCAGCAGCTTTGGGCCAGGGTTAAACACTGAAGCTTTCTTT.

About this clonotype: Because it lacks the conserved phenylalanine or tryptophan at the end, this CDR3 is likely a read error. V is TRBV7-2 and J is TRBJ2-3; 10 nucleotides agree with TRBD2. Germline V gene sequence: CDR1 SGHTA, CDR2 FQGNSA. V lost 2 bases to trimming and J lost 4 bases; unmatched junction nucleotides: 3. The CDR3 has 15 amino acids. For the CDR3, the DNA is TGTGCCAGCAGCTTACAGCGGGGGGGGTCAGATACGCAGTATTTG. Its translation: CASSLQRGGSDTQYL.

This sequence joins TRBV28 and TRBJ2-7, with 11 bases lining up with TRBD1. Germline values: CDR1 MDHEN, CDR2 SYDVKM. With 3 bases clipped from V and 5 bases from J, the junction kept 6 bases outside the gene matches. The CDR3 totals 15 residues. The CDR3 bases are TGTGCCAGCAGTTTTCCCCGGACAGGGGGCGACGAGCAGTACTTC. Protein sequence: CASSFPRTGGDEQYF. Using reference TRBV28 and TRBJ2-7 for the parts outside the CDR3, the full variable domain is DVKVTQSSRYLVKRTGEKVFLECVQDMDHENMFWYRQDPGLGLRLIYFSYDVKMKEKGDIPEGYSVSREKKERFSLILESASTNQTSMYLCASSFPRTGGDEQYFGPGTRLTVT.

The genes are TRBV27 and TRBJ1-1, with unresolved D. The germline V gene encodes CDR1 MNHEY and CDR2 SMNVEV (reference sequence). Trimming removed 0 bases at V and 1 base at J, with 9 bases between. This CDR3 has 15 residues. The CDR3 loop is CASSLSTKPNTEAFF. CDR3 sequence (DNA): TGTGCCAGCAGTTTATCGACCAAGCCGAACACTGAAGCTTTCTTT.

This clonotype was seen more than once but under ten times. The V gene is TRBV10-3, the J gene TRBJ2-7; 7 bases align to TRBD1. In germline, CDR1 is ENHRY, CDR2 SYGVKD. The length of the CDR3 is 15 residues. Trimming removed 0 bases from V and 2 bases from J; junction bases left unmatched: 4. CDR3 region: CAISESDRVTYEQYF. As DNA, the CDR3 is TGTGCCATCAGTGAGTCAGACAGGGTAACCTACGAGCAGTACTTC.

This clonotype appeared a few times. CDR3 residues: CASSPQGQRQPQHF. Written as DNA, the CDR3 is TGTGCCAGCAGCCCACAGGGGCAACGTCAGCCCCAGCATTTT. This chain links TRBV3-1 with TRBJ1-5, with TRBD1 matching over 7 bases. V was pared by 4 bases and J by 6 bases, with 6 bases of the junction left unmatched. This CDR3 comprises 14 residues. Germline loops: CDR1 LGHDT, CDR2 YNNKEL (reference sequence).

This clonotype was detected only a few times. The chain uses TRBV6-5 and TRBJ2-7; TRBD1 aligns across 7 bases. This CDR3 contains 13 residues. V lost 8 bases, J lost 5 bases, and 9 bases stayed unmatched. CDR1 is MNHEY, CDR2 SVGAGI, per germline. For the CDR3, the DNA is TGTGCCAGCTTGTCCCCGACAGGGAACGAGCAGTACTTC. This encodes CASLSPTGNEQYF.

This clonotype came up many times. The CDR3 DNA reads as TGCAGCGTTGCTACGGCCGGGGGACCCCTCTATGGCTACACCTTC. It specifies CSVATAGGPLYGYTF. The chain employs TRBV29-1 and TRBJ1-2, with D maybe TRBD1 (5 bases). This CDR3 is built from 15 residues. CDR1 and CDR2 from the germline V gene are SQVTM and ANQGSEA. The germline V and J ends were trimmed by 4 bases and 4 bases, with 19 bases remaining between them.

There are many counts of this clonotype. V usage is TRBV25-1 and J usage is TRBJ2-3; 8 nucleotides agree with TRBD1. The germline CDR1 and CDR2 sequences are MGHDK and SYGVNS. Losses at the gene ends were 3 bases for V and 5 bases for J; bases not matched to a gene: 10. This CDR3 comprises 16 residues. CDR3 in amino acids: CASSEAQGERRDTQYF. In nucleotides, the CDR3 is TGTGCCAGCAGTGAGGCACAGGGGGAGAGGAGAGATACGCAGTATTTT.

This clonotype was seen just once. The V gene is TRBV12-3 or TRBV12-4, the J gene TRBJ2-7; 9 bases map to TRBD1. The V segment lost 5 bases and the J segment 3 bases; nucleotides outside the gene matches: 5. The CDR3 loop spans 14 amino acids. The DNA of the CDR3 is TGTGCCAGCAGTACTGGGACAGGGAGCTACGAGCAGTACTTC. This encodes CASSTGTGSYEQYF.

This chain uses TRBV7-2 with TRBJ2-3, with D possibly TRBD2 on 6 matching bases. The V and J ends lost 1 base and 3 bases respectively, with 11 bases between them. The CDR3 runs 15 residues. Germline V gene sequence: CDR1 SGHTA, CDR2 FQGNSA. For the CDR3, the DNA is TGTGCCAGCAGCTTAGGGTTTCGGGGGACAGATACGCAGTATTTT. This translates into CASSLGFRGTDTQYF.

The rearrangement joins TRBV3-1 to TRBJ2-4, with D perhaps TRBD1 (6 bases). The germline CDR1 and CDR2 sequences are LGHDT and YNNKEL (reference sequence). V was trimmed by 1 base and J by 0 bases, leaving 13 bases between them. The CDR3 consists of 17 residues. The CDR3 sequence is CASSQVRDILAKNIQYF. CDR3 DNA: TGTGCCAGCAGCCAAGTTCGGGACATACTAGCCAAAAACATTCAGTACTTC.

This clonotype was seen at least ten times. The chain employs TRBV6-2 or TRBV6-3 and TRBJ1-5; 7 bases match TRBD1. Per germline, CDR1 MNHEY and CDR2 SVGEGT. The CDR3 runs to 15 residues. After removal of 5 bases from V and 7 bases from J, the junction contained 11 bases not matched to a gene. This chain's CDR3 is CASSDIDRVEQPQHF. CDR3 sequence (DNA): TGTGCCAGCAGTGACATAGACAGGGTTGAACAGCCCCAGCATTTT.